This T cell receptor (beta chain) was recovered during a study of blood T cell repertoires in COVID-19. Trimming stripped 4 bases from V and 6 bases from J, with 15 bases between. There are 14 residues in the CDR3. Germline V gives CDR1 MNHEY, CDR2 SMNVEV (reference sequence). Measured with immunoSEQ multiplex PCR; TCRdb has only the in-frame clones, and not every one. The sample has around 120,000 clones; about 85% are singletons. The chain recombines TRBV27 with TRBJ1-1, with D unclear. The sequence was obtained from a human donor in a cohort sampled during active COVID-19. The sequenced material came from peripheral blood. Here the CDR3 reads CASSYRESLAEAFF. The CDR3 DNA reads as TGTGCCAGCAGTTATCGGGAGAGTTTAGCTGAAGCTTTCTTT.